These T cell receptor beta chains were read from a single sample in a study of shared clonotypes between healthy human individuals. Method: immunoSEQ multiplex PCR; TCRdb's copy keeps in-frame clones and lacks some. The sample includes fewer than 800,000 clones, roughly 94% of them seen just once. Source material: naive CD8+ T cells sorted from blood. The receptors were sampled from a man aged 25-45 years in good health. Each CDR3 is given with its conserved first and last residue. A D gene is named only where the DNA matches it firmly. Size values are once, few and many counts, or a class for expanded clones, and some rows have none.

len: 15
abundance: -
j_gene: TRBJ1-5
d_gene: -
v_gene: TRBV7-8
CDR3aa: CASSLVGVGNQPQHF
CDR3nt: TGTGCCAGCAGCTTAGTGGGGGTTGGAAATCAGCCCCAGCATTTT

len: 15
abundance: -
j_gene: TRBJ2-5
d_gene: -
v_gene: TRBV5-5
CDR3aa: CASSFVGAGQETQYF
CDR3nt: TGTGCCAGCAGCTTCGTTGGGGCGGGGCAAGAGACCCAGTACTTC

len: 16
abundance: -
j_gene: TRBJ2-2
d_gene: -
v_gene: TRBV21-1
CDR3aa: CASSKRHLANTGELFF
CDR3nt: TGTGCCAGCAGCAAAAGACACCTCGCGAACACCGGGGAGCTGTTTTTT

len: 15
abundance: -
j_gene: TRBJ2-6
d_gene: -
v_gene: TRBV2
CDR3aa: CASRTINSGANVLTF
CDR3nt: TGTGCCAGCCGCACAATCAACTCTGGGGCCAACGTCCTGACTTTC

len: 15
abundance: -
j_gene: TRBJ1-5
d_gene: -
v_gene: TRBV7-9
CDR3aa: CASSLAPVMDQPQHF
CDR3nt: TGTGCCAGCAGCTTAGCGCCCGTCATGGATCAGCCCCAGCATTTT

len: 8
abundance: -
j_gene: TRBJ1-2
d_gene: -
v_gene: TRBV2
CDR3aa: CASRGLTF
CDR3nt: TGTGCCAGCAGGGGCCTCACCTTC

len: 14
abundance: -
j_gene: TRBJ2-7
d_gene: TRBD1
v_gene: TRBV4-1
CDR3aa: CASSQGTGPYEQYF
CDR3nt: TGCGCCAGCAGCCAAGGGACAGGACCCTACGAGCAGTACTTC

len: 14
abundance: -
j_gene: TRBJ2-5
d_gene: -
v_gene: TRBV30
CDR3aa: CAWSETGLQETQYF
CDR3nt: TGTGCCTGGAGCGAGACCGGCCTTCAAGAGACCCAGTACTTC

len: 15
abundance: -
j_gene: TRBJ2-7
d_gene: -
v_gene: TRBV4-3
CDR3aa: CASSQGWGPTYEQYF
CDR3nt: TGCGCCAGCAGCCAAGGGTGGGGGCCAACCTACGAGCAGTACTTC

len: 15
abundance: -
j_gene: TRBJ1-2
d_gene: -
v_gene: TRBV9
CDR3aa: CASSVEPGESYGYTF
CDR3nt: TGTGCCAGCAGCGTAGAGCCAGGGGAATCGTATGGCTACACCTTC

len: 15
abundance: -
j_gene: TRBJ2-3
d_gene: -
v_gene: TRBV2
CDR3aa: CASSDRVGWADTQYF
CDR3nt: TGTGCCAGCAGTGACAGGGTAGGCTGGGCAGATACGCAGTATTTT

len: 13
abundance: -
j_gene: TRBJ2-5
d_gene: -
v_gene: TRBV7-8
CDR3aa: CASSVRAVRFQYF
CDR3nt: TGTGCCAGCAGCGTGCGAGCCGTCAGGTTCCAGTACTTC

len: 15
abundance: -
j_gene: TRBJ2-7
d_gene: -
v_gene: TRBV7-9
CDR3aa: CASTTQAESSYEQYF
CDR3nt: TGTGCCAGCACCACCCAGGCAGAGAGCTCCTACGAGCAGTACTTC

len: 13
abundance: -
j_gene: TRBJ2-5
d_gene: -
v_gene: TRBV19
CDR3aa: CASSTGGGGTQYF
CDR3nt: TGTGCCAGTAGTACAGGGGGCGGGGGGACCCAGTACTTC

len: 14
abundance: -
j_gene: TRBJ2-7
d_gene: -
v_gene: TRBV4-3
CDR3aa: CASSQRDGAYEQYF
CDR3nt: TGCGCCAGCAGCCAAAGGGACGGTGCCTACGAGCAGTACTTC

len: 16
abundance: -
j_gene: TRBJ2-3
d_gene: TRBD2
v_gene: TRBV16
CDR3aa: CASSRSLAGVRDTQYF
CDR3nt: TGTGCCAGCAGCCGATCACTAGCGGGAGTACGGGATACGCAGTATTTT

len: 15
abundance: -
j_gene: TRBJ2-1
d_gene: -
v_gene: TRBV7-3
CDR3aa: CASSLGGFGDREQFF
CDR3nt: TGTGCCAGCAGCTTAGGGGGGTTCGGCGATCGTGAGCAGTTCTTC

len: 16
abundance: -
j_gene: TRBJ2-4
d_gene: -
v_gene: TRBV5-6
CDR3aa: CASSSRARGAKNIQYF
CDR3nt: TGTGCCAGCAGCTCAAGGGCAAGAGGTGCCAAAAACATTCAGTACTTC

len: 20
abundance: -
j_gene: TRBJ2-1
d_gene: TRBD2
v_gene: TRBV23-1
CDR3aa: CASSPNRTSGSLIPYNEQFF
CDR3nt: TGCGCCAGCAGTCCCAACCGGACTAGCGGGAGTTTAATCCCTTACAATGAGCAGTTCTTC

len: 14
abundance: -
j_gene: TRBJ1-2
d_gene: -
v_gene: TRBV14
CDR3aa: CASSQVGQGYGYTF
CDR3nt: TGTGCCAGCAGCCAAGTCGGGCAGGGTTATGGCTACACCTTC

len: 16
abundance: -
j_gene: TRBJ2-1
d_gene: TRBD2
v_gene: TRBV27
CDR3aa: CASNLAGGRSYNEQFF
CDR3nt: TGTGCCAGCAACTTAGCGGGAGGGCGCTCCTACAATGAGCAGTTCTTC

len: 18
abundance: -
j_gene: TRBJ2-7
d_gene: TRBD2
v_gene: TRBV5-1
CDR3aa: CASSLEASGTPATYEQYF
CDR3nt: TGCGCCAGCAGCTTGGAGGCTAGCGGGACTCCCGCTACCTACGAGCAGTACTTC

len: 15
abundance: -
j_gene: TRBJ2-3
d_gene: -
v_gene: TRBV7-9
CDR3aa: CASSLGSSSTDTQYF
CDR3nt: TGTGCCAGCAGCTTAGGAAGCTCTAGCACAGATACGCAGTATTTT

len: 14
abundance: once
j_gene: TRBJ1-5
d_gene: TRBD1
v_gene: TRBV7-9
CDR3aa: CASSAGGGNQPQHF
CDR3nt: TGTGCCAGCAGCGCAGGGGGCGGCAATCAGCCCCAGCATTTT

len: 15
abundance: -
j_gene: TRBJ2-7
d_gene: TRBD1
v_gene: TRBV5-4
CDR3aa: CASSTAGTAIDEQYF
CDR3nt: TGTGCCAGCAGCACCGCTGGGACAGCAATCGACGAGCAGTACTTC

len: 15
abundance: -
j_gene: TRBJ2-7
d_gene: TRBD2
v_gene: TRBV7-8
CDR3aa: CASSPRRTSSHEQYF
CDR3nt: TGTGCCAGCAGCCCCCGCCGGACTAGTAGTCACGAGCAGTACTTC

len: 12
abundance: -
j_gene: TRBJ1-4
d_gene: TRBD1
v_gene: TRBV28
CDR3aa: CAIRGRSEKLFF
CDR3nt: TGTGCCATCAGGGGGAGGTCTGAAAAACTGTTTTTT

len: 15
abundance: -
j_gene: TRBJ2-3
d_gene: -
v_gene: TRBV28
CDR3aa: CASSLSLDPRDTQYF
CDR3nt: TGTGCCAGCAGTTTAAGTCTAGACCCTCGGGATACGCAGTATTTT

len: 12
abundance: -
j_gene: TRBJ2-7
d_gene: TRBD1
v_gene: TRBV29-1
CDR3aa: CSARQGVNEQYF
CDR3nt: TGCAGCGCCCGACAGGGGGTCAACGAGCAGTACTTC

len: 15
abundance: -
j_gene: TRBJ1-3
d_gene: -
v_gene: TRBV9
CDR3aa: CASSVGQTSGNTIYF
CDR3nt: TGTGCCAGCAGCGTAGGACAGACCTCTGGAAACACCATATATTTT

len: 14
abundance: -
j_gene: TRBJ2-5
d_gene: TRBD2
v_gene: TRBV5-1
CDR3aa: CASSQPGGLETQYF
CDR3nt: TGCGCCAGCAGTCAGCCGGGGGGATTGGAGACCCAGTACTTC

len: 14
abundance: -
j_gene: TRBJ2-7
d_gene: TRBD1
v_gene: TRBV10-1
CDR3aa: CASSEGTGGYEQYF
CDR3nt: TGCGCCAGCAGTGAGGGGACAGGGGGCTACGAGCAGTACTTC